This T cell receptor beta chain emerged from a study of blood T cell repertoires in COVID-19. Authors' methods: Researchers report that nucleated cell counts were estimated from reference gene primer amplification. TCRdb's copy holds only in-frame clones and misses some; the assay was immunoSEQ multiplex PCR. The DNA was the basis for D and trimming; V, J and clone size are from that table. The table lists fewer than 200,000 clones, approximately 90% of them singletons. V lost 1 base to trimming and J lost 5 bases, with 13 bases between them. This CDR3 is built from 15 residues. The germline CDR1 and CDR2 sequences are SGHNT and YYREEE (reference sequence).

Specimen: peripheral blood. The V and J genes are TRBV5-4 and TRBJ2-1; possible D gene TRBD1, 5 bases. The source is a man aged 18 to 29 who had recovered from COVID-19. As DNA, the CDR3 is TGTGCCAGCAGCTTGCCAGGGAAGCTCAACAATGAGCAGTTCTTC. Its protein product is CASSLPGKLNNEQFF.